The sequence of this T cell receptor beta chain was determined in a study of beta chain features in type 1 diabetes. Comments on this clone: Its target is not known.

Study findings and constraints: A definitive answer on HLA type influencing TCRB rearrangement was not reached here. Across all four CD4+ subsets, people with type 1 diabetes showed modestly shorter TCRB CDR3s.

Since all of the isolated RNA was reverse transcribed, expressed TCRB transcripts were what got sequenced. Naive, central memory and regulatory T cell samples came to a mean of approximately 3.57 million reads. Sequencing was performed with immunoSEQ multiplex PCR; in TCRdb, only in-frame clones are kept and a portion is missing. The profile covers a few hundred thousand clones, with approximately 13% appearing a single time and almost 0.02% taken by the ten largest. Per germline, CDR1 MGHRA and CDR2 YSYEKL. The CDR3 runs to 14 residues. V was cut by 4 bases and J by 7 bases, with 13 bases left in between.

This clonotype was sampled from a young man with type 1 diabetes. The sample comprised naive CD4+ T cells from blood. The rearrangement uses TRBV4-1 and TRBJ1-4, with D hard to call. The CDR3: CASSPLSPLEKLFF. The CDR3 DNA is TGCGCCAGCAGCCCCCTATCGCCCCTTGAAAAACTGTTTTTT.